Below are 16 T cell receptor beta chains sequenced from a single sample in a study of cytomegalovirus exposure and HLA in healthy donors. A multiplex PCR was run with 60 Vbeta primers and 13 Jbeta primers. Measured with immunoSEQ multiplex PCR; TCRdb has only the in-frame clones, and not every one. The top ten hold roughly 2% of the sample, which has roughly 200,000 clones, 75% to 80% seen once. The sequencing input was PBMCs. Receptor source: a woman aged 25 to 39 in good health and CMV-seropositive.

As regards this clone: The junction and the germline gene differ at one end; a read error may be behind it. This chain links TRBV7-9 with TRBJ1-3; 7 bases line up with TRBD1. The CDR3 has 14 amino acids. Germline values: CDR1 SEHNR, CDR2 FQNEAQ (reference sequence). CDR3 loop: CASSVAGGGNTIYF. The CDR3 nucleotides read TGTGCCAGCAGCGTAGCAGGGGGTGGAAACACCATATATTTT.

The CDR3, as DNA: TGTGCCAGTAGTGGCGACCGAAGCGGCAATCAGCCCCAGCATTTT. This sequence encodes CASSGDRSGNQPQHF. The gene calls are TRBV19 and TRBJ1-5, with unresolved D. Trimming left V 5 bases short and J 2 bases short, with 13 bases between. Looked up from germline, CDR1 is LNHDA and CDR2 is SQIVND (reference sequence). CDR3 length: 15 residues.

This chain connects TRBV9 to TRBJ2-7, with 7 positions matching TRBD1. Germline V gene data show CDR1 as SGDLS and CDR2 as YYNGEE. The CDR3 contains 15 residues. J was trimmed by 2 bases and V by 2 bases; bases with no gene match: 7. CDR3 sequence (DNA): TGTGCCAGCAGCGTGGCCGGGACAGCCACCTACGAGCAGTACTTC. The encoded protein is CASSVAGTATYEQYF.

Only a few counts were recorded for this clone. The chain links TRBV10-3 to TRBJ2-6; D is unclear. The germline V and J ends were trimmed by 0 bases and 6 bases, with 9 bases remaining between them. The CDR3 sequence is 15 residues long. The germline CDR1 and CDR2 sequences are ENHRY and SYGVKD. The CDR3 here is CAISESSSVANVLTF. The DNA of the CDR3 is TGTGCCATCAGTGAGTCGTCGTCGGTGGCCAACGTCCTGACTTTC.

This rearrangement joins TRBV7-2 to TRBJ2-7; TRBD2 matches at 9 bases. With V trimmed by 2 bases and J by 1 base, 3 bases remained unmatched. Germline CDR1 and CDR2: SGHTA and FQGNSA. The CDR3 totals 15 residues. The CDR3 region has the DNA TGTGCCAGCAGCTTATCTAGCGGGGCTTCCTACGAGCAGTACTTC. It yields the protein CASSLSSGASYEQYF. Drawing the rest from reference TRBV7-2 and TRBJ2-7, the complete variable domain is GAGVSQSPSNKVTEKGKDVELRCDPISGHTALYWYRQSLGQGLEFLIYFQGNSAPDKSGLPSDRFSAERTGGSVSTLTIQRTQQEDSAVYLCASSLSSGASYEQYFGPGTRLTVT.

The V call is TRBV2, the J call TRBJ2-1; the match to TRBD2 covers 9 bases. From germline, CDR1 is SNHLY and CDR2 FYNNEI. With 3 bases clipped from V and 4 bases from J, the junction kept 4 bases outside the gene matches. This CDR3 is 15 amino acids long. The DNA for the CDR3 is TGTGCCAGCAGTGACACTAGCGGGTTATACAATGAGCAGTTCTTC. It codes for CASSDTSGLYNEQFF.

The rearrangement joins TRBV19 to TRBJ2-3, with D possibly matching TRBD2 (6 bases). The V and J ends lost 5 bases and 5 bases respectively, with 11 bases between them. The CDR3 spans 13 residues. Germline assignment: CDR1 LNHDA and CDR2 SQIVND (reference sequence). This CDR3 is CASSSRAGDTQYF. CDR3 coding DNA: TGTGCCAGTAGTTCTAGAGCGGGAGATACGCAGTATTTT. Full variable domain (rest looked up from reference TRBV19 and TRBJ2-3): DGGITQSPKYLFRKEGQNVTLSCEQNLNHDAMYWYRQDPGQGLRLIYYSQIVNDFQKGDIAEGYSVSREKKESFPLTVTSAQKNPTAFYLCASSSRAGDTQYFGPGTRLTVL.

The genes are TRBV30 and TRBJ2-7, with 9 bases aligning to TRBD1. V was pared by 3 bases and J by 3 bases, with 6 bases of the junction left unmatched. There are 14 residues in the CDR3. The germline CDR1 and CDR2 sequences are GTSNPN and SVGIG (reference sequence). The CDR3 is CAWRGTGYVYEQYF. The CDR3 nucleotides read TGTGCCTGGAGGGGGACAGGGTACGTCTACGAGCAGTACTTC.

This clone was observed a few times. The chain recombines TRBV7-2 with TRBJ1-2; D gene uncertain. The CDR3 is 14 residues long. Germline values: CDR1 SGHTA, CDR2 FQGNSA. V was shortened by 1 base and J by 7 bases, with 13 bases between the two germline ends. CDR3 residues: CASSLVGGFSGYTF. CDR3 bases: TGTGCCAGCAGCTTAGTCGGCGGCTTCTCTGGCTACACCTTC.

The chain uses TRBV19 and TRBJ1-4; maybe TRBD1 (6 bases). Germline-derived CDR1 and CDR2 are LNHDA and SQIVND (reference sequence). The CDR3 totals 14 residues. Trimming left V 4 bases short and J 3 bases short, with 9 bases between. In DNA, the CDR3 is TGTGCCAGTAGTAGGCGACAGGCTAATGAAAAACTGTTTTTT. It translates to CASSRRQANEKLFF.

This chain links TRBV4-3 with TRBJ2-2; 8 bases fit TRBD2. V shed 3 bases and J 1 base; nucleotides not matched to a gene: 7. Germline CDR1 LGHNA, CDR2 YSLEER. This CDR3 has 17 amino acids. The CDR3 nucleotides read TGCGCCAGCAGCCAGTCACTAGCGGCCTTGAACACCGGGGAGCTGTTTTTT. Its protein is CASSQSLAALNTGELFF.

CDR3 sequence: CASSPLQGVLGNEQFF. The CDR3 coding sequence is TGTGCCAGCAGTCCCCTACAGGGGGTTCTTGGCAATGAGCAGTTCTTC. The chain combines TRBV27 with TRBJ2-1, with 8 bases aligning to TRBD1. Germline V gene data show CDR1 as MNHEY and CDR2 as SMNVEV (reference sequence). After removal of 5 bases from V and 6 bases from J, the junction contained 12 bases not matched to a gene. The CDR3 runs to 16 residues.

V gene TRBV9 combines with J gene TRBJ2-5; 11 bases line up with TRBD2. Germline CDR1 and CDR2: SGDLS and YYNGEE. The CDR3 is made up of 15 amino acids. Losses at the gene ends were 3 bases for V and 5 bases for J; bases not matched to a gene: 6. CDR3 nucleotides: TGTGCCAGCAGCGAGACTAGCGGGGAGGTGGAGACCCAGTACTTC. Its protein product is CASSETSGEVETQYF.

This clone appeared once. The DNA for the CDR3 is TGCGCCAGCAGCGGGGGGACAGGGGGCGCGGGTGAAAAACTGTTTTTT. It specifies CASSGGTGGAGEKLFF. V usage is TRBV5-1 and J usage is TRBJ1-4; TRBD1 matches at 12 bases. Losses at the gene ends were 4 bases for V and 7 bases for J; bases not matched to a gene: 8. There are 16 residues in the CDR3. CDR1 is SGHRS and CDR2 is YFSETQ in the germline V gene.

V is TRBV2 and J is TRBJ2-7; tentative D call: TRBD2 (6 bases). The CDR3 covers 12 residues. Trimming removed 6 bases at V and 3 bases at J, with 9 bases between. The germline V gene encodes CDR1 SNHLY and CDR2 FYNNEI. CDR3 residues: CASRTAGYEQYF. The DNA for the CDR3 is TGTGCCAGCAGGACAGCGGGCTACGAGCAGTACTTC.

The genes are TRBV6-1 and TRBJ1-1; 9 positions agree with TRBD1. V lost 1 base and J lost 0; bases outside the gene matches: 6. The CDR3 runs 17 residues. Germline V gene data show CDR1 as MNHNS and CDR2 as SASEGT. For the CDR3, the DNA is TGTGCCAGCAGTGAAGTTGGGACAGGGTATATGAACACTGAAGCTTTCTTT. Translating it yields CASSEVGTGYMNTEAFF.